This T cell receptor (beta chain) was captured in a study of T cell changes during pregnancy in multiple sclerosis. The CDR3 runs 14 residues. Germline CDR1 is SGHAT and CDR2 is FQNNGV. V was clipped by 7 bases and J by 3 bases, with 15 bases between them. Sequenced by immunoSEQ multiplex PCR; TCRdb stores in-frame clones only, minus some. The repertoire includes tens of thousands of clones, roughly 90% of them detected once, and less than 2% sits in the top ten. Sample: peripheral blood, taken in the first trimester of pregnancy. The clonotype comes from a female donor with multiple sclerosis, enrolled in a pregnancy study. This chain connects TRBV11-2 to TRBJ1-2; TRBD1 is a possible D gene (5 bases). In DNA, the CDR3 is TGTGCCAGCACCGGATTGGGGGAGGACTATGGCTACACCTTC. This encodes CASTGLGEDYGYTF.